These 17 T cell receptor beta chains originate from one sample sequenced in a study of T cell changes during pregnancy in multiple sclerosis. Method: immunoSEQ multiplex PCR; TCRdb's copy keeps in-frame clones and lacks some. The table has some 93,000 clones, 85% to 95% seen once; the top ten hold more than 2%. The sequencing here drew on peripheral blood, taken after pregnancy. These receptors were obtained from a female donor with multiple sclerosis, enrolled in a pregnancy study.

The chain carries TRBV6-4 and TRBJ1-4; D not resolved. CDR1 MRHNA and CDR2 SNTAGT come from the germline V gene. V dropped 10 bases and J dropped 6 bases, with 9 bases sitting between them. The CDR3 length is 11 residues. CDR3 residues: CANFPYEKLFF. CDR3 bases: TGTGCCAACTTCCCTTATGAAAAACTGTTTTTT.

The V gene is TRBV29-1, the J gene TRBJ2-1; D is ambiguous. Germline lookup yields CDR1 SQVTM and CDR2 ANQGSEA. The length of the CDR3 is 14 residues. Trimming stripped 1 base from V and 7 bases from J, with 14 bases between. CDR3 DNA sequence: TGCAGCGTTGAAGGACACCTGTCAGGTAATGAGCAGTTCTTC. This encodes CSVEGHLSGNEQFF.

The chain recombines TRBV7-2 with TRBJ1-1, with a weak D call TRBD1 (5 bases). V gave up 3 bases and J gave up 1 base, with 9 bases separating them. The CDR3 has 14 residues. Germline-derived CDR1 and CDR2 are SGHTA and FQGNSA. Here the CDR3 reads CASSFDRANTEAFF. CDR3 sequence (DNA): TGTGCCAGCAGCTTCGACAGAGCGAACACTGAAGCTTTCTTT.

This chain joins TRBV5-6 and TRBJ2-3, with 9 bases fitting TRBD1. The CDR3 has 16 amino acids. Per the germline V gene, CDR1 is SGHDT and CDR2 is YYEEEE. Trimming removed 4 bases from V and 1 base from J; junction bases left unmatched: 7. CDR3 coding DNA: TGTGCCAGCAGCCGGCCCTGGACAGGGGGCACAGATACGCAGTATTTT. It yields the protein CASSRPWTGGTDTQYF.

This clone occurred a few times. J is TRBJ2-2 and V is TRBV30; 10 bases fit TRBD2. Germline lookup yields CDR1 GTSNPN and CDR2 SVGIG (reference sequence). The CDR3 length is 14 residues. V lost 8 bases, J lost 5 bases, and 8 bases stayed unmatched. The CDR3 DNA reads TGTGCCCTGGAGCGGGGGGGCGGAACCGGGGAGCTGTTTTTT. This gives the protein CALERGGGTGELFF.

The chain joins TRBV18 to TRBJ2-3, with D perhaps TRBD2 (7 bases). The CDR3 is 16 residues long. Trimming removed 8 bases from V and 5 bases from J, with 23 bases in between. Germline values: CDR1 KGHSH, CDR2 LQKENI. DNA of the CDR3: TGTGCCAGCCTCGCGGGGGCCACTAACGTTGGAGATACGCAGTATTTT. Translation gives CASLAGATNVGDTQYF.

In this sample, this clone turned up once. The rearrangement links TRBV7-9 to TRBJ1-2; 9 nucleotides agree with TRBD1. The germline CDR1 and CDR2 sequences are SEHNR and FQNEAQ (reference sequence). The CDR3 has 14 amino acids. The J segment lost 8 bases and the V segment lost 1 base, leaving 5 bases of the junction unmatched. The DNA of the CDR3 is TGTGCCAGCAGCTTAGGACAGGGGGTGGAAGGCTACACCTTC. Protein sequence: CASSLGQGVEGYTF.

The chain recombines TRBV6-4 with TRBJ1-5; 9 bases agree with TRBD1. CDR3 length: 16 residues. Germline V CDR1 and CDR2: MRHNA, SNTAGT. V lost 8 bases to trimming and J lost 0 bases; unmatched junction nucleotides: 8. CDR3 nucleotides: TGTGCCAGCGCCTCCGGACAGGGGTCTAGCAATCAGCCCCAGCATTTT. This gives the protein CASASGQGSSNQPQHF.

The CDR3 protein is CASSPTGGAGYEQYF. The DNA for the CDR3 is TGTGCCAGCAGCCCGACAGGGGGCGCGGGTTACGAGCAGTACTTC. The chain joins TRBV5-6 to TRBJ2-7, with 10 nucleotides matching TRBD1. There are 15 residues in the CDR3. Germline V gene sequence: CDR1 SGHDT, CDR2 YYEEEE. The junction had 8 bases not matched to a gene; V was cut back by 4 bases and J by 4 bases. Variable domain in full (rest from reference TRBV5-6 and TRBJ2-7): DAGVTQSPTHLIKTRGQQVTLRCSPKSGHDTVSWYQQALGQGPQFIFQYYEEEERQRGNFPDRFSGHQFPNYSSELNVNALLLGDSALYLCASSPTGGAGYEQYFGPGTRLTVT.

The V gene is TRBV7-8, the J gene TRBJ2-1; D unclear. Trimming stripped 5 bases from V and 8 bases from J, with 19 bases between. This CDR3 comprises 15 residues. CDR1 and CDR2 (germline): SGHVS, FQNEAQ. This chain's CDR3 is CASSPRSLRSYEQFF. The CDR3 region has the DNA TGTGCCAGCAGCCCACGGTCCCTGAGGTCATATGAGCAGTTCTTC.

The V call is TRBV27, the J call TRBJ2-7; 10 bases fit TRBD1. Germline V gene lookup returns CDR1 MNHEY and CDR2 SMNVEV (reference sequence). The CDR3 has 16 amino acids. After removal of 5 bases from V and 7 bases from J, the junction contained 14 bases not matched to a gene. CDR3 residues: CASSPWTGGTPEEQYF. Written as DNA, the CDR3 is TGTGCCAGCAGTCCGTGGACAGGGGGTACCCCCGAAGAGCAGTACTTC.

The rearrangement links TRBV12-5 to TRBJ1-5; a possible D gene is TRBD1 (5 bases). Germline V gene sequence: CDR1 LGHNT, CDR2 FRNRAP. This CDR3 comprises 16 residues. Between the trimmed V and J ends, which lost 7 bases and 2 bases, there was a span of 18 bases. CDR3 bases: TGTGCTAGTGCCACCCGAAGGGGCTCGGGCAATCAGCCCCAGCATTTT. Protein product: CASATRRGSGNQPQHF.

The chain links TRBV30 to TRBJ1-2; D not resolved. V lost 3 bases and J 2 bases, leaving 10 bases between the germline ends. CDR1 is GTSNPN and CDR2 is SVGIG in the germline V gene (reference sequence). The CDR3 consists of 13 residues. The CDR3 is CAWRRTVNYGYTF. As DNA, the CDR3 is TGTGCCTGGAGGAGAACAGTAAACTATGGCTACACCTTC.

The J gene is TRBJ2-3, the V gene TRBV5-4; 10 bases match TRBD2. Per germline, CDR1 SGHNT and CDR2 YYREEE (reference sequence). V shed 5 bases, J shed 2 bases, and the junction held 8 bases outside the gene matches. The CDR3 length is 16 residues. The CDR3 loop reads CASRGSSGGYTDTQYF. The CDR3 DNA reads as TGTGCCAGCAGGGGATCTAGCGGGGGTTACACAGATACGCAGTATTTT.

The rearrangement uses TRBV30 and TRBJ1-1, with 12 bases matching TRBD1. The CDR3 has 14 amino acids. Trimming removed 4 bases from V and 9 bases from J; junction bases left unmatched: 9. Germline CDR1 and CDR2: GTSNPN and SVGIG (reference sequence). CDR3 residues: CAWTGTGGARKAFF. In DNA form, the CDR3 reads TGTGCCTGGACGGGGACAGGGGGCGCTAGGAAAGCTTTCTTT.

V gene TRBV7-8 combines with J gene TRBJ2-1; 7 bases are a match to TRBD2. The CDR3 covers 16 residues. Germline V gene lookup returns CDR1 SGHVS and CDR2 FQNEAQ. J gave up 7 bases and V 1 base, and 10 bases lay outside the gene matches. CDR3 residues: CASSLGWGGSRNEQFF. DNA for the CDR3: TGTGCCAGCAGCTTAGGGTGGGGCGGGAGTCGGAATGAGCAGTTCTTC.

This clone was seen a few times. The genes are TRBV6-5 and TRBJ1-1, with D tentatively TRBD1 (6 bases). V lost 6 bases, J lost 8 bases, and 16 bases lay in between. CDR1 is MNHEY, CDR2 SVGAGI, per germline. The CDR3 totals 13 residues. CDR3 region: CASRSLQGTEAFF. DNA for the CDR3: TGTGCCAGCAGATCCCTACAGGGAACCGAAGCTTTCTTT.